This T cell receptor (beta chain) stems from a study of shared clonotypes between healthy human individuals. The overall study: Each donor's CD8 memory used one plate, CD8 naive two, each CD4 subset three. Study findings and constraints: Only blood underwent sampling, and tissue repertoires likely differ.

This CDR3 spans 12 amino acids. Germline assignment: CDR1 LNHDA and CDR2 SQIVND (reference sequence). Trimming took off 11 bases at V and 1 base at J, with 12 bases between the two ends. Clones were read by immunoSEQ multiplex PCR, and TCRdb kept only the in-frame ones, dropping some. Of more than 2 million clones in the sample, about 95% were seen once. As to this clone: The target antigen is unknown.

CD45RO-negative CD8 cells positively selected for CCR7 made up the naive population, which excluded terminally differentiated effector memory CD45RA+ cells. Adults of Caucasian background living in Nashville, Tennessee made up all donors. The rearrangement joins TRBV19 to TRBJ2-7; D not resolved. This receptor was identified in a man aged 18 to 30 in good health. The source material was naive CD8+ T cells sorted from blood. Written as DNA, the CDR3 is TGTGCCGCCCAAACAGTTTCCTACGAGCAGTACTTC. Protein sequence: CAAQTVSYEQYF.